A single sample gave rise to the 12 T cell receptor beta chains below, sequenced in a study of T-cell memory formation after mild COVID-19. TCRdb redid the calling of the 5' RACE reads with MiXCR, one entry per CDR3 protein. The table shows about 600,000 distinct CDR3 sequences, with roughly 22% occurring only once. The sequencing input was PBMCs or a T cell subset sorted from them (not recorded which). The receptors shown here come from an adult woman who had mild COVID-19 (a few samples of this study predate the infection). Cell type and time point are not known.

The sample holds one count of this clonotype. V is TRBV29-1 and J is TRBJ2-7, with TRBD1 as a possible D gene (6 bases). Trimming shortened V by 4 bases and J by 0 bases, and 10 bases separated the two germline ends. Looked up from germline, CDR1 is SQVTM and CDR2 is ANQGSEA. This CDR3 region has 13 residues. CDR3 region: CSVVRGPSYEQYF. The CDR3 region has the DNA TGCAGCGTTGTCAGGGGACCCTCCTACGAGCAGTACTTC.

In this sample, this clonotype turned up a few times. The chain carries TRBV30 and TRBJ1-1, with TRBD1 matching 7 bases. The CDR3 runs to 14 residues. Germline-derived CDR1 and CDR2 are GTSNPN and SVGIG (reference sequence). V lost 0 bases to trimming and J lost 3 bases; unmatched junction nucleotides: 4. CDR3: CAWSVEGAYTEAFF. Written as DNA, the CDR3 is TGTGCCTGGAGTGTAGAGGGGGCCTACACTGAAGCTTTCTTT. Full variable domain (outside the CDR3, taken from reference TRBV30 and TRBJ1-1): SQTIHQWPATLVQPVGSPLSLECTVEGTSNPNLYWYRQAAGRGLQLLFYSVGIGQISSEVPQNLSASRPQDRQFILSSKKLLLSDSGFYLCAWSVEGAYTEAFFGQGTRLTVV.

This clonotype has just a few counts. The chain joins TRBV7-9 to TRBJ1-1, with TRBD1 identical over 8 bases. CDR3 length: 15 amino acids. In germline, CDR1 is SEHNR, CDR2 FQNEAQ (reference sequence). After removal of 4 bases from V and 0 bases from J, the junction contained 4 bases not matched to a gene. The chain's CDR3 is CASSWGTGVNTEAFF. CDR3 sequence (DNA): TGTGCCAGCAGCTGGGGGACAGGCGTGAACACTGAAGCTTTCTTT.

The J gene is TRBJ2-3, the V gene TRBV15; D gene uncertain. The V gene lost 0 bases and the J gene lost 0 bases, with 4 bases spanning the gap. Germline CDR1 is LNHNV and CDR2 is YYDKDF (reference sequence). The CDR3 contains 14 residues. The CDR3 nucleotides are TGTGCCACCAGCAGAGATGGCAGCACAGATACGCAGTATTTT. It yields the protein CATSRDGSTDTQYF.

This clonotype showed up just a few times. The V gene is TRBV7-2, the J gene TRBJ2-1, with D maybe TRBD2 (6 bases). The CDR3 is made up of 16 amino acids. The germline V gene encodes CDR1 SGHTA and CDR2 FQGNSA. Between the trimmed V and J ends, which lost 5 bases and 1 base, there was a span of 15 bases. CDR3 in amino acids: CASSAPGTASYNEQFF. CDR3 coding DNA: TGTGCCAGCAGCGCCCCCGGGACTGCGTCCTACAATGAGCAGTTCTTC. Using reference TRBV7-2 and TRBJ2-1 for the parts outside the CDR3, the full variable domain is GAGVSQSPSNKVTEKGKDVELRCDPISGHTALYWYRQSLGQGLEFLIYFQGNSAPDKSGLPSDRFSAERTGGSVSTLTIQRTQQEDSAVYLCASSAPGTASYNEQFFGPGTRLTVL.

The CDR3 DNA follows: TGCGCCAGCAGCCACGTGCGGGGGGGGCAAGAGACCCAGTACTTC. It encodes CASSHVRGGQETQYF. The chain employs TRBV4-1 and TRBJ2-5, with 9 positions matching TRBD2. Germline V CDR1 and CDR2: MGHRA, YSYEKL. This CDR3 has 15 amino acids. After removal of 3 bases from V and 2 bases from J, the junction contained 4 bases not matched to a gene.

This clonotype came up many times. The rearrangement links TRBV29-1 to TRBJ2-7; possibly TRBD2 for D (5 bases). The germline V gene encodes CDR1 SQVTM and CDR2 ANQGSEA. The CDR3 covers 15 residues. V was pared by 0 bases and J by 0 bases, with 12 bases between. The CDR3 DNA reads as TGCAGCGTTGAAGATCTCTCGGGGTCCTCCTACGAGCAGTACTTC. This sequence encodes CSVEDLSGSSYEQYF.

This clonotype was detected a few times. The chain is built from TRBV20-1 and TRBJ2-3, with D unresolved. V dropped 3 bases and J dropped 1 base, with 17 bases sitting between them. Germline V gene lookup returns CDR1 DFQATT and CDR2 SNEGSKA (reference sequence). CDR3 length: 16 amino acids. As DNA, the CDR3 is TGCAGTGCTAGCCCTCCCCCTCGAGTCCGCACAGATACGCAGTATTTT. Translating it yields CSASPPPRVRTDTQYF.

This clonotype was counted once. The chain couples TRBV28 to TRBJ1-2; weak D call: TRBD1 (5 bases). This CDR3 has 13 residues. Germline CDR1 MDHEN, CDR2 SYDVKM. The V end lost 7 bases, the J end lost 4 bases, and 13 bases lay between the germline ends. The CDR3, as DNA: TGTGCCAGCACCCTATCTGGGGCCTATGGCTACACCTTC. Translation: CASTLSGAYGYTF.

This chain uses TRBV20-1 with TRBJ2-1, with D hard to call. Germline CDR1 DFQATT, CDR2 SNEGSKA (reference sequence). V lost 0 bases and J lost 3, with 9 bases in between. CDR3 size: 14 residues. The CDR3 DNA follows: TGCAGTGCTAGAGATAGGAGAGGCTACAATGAGCAGTTCTTC. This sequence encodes CSARDRRGYNEQFF.

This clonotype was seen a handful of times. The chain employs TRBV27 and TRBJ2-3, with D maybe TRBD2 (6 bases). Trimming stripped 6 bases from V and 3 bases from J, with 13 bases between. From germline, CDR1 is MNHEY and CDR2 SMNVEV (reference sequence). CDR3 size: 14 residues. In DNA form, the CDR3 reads TGTGCCAGCAGCCCGGAGGGCGGGACAGATACGCAGTATTTT. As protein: CASSPEGGTDTQYF.

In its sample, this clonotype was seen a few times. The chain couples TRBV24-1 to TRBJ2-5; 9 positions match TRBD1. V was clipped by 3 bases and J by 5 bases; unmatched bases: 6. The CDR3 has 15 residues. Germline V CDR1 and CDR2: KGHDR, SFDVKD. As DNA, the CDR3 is TGTGCCACCAGTGATCCCGGGACAGGGCCGGAGACCCAGTACTTC. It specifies CATSDPGTGPETQYF.